This section outlines one T cell receptor (beta chain) sequence together with its context. The antigen is undetermined. This sample stems from a study of cytomegalovirus exposure and HLA in healthy donors. The data were produced by immunoSEQ multiplex PCR, yet TCRdb's version contains in-frame clones alone and is incomplete. The sample shows 50,000 to 70,000 clones, around 95% of them seen only once. V lost 0 bases and J lost 2, with 11 bases in between. The germline gives CDR1 LGHNA, CDR2 YSLEER. CDR3 length equals 16 residues. Findings of the study overall: Clusters of TCRs from the first cohort tended to co-occur in the 95 to 150 validation repertoires (as a later analysis found). In vitro confirmation showed a few CMV-associated chains to be CMV antigen specific. It was about 180 TCR beta chains that were listed as cytomegalovirus-associated.

The rearrangement joins TRBV4-3 to TRBJ1-3; D might be TRBD1 (5 bases). The TCR was taken from a woman between 18 and 30 years old in good health and CMV-seropositive. The sequenced sample was PBMCs. The CDR3 here is CASSQEIRAAGNTIYF. CDR3 nucleotides: TGCGCCAGCAGCCAAGAAATCAGGGCGGCTGGAAACACCATATATTTT.